This T cell receptor beta chain was recorded in a study of blood T cell repertoires in COVID-19. On the study more broadly: Researchers got acute and convalescent COVID-19 samples from the United States, Italy and Spain. Sources were T cells, B-cell-depleted T cells, or PBMCs; the material itself was cDNA or gDNA.

As originally analysed: Cell counts per sample came from amplifying reference gene primers. Produced via immunoSEQ multiplex PCR; TCRdb's table is partial and in-frame only. The V and J calls and clone size come from that table; D and trimming were worked out from the DNA. The table includes about 56,000 clones, around 92% detected once. V was pared by 5 bases and J by 4 bases, with 10 bases between. Germline V gives CDR1 MDHEN, CDR2 SYDVKM. This CDR3 spans 13 amino acids. The sequenced sample was peripheral blood. The source is a human donor in a cohort sampled during active COVID-19. The J gene is TRBJ2-3, the V gene TRBV28; the D gene is possibly TRBD2 (5 bases). Here the CDR3 reads CASSPGSPDTQYF. Written as DNA, the CDR3 is TGTGCCAGCAGTCCGGGGTCCCCAGATACGCAGTATTTT.